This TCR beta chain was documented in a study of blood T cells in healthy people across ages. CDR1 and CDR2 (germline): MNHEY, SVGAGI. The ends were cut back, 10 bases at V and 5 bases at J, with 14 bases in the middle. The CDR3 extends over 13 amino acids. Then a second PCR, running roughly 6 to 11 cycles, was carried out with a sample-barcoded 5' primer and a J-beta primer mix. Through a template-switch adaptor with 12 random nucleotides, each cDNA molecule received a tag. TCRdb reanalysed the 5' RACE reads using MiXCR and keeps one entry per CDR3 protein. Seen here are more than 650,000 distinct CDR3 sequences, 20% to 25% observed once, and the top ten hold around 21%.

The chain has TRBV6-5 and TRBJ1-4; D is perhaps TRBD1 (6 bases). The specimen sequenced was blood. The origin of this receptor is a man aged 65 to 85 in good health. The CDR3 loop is CANPRTENEKLFF. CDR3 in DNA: TGTGCCAACCCCCGGACAGAGAATGAAAAACTGTTTTTT.